The 2 T cell receptor beta chains presented below share a single source sample, sequenced in a study of blood T cell repertoires in COVID-19. Measured with immunoSEQ multiplex PCR; TCRdb has only the in-frame clones, and not every one. This sample has tens of thousands of clones, with 91% found just once. Input material: peripheral blood. These receptors were collected from a human donor in a cohort sampled during active COVID-19.

The chain joins TRBV24-1 to TRBJ2-1; 9 nucleotides align to TRBD2. Trimming removed 0 bases from V and 5 bases from J; junction bases left unmatched: 4. CDR3 length equals 16 residues. Germline V gene lookup returns CDR1 KGHDR and CDR2 SFDVKD. The DNA of the CDR3 is TGTGCCACCAGTGATTTGGCCTCTAGCGGGAACAATGAGCAGTTCTTC. Encoded protein: CATSDLASSGNNEQFF.

This chain connects TRBV5-5 to TRBJ2-7; D might be TRBD2 (7 bases). Germline V gene sequence: CDR1 SGHKS, CDR2 YYEKEE (reference sequence). The V end lost 0 bases, the J end lost 2 bases, and 12 bases lay between the germline ends. This CDR3 contains 15 residues. The CDR3 DNA follows: TGTGCCAGCAGCTTGGAGGAAGGGGGGGCCTACGAGCAGTACTTC. Amino acid sequence: CASSLEEGGAYEQYF.